These 26 T cell receptor beta chains came from one sample sequenced in a study of blood T cell repertoires in COVID-19. Using immunoSEQ multiplex PCR, the repertoire was profiled, and TCRdb retains in-frame clones only, with some absent. This sample carries about 160,000 clones, 85% to 90% of them seen once, and the ten largest clones take about 0.6%. Sequencing was performed on peripheral blood. The origin of the receptors is a man aged 60 to 69 with COVID-19, enrolled during active disease.

The rearrangement links TRBV18 to TRBJ1-2, with D tentatively TRBD1 (5 bases). Germline values: CDR1 KGHSH, CDR2 LQKENI. The CDR3 sequence is 14 residues long. V lost 6 bases to trimming and J lost 3 bases, with 14 bases between them. The CDR3 DNA reads TGTGCCAGCTCTAGGACACCCCAAGACTATGGCTACACCTTC. Its translation is CASSRTPQDYGYTF.

V and J are TRBV7-9 and TRBJ1-6; D is uncertain. Germline V gene sequence: CDR1 SEHNR, CDR2 FQNEAQ (reference sequence). This CDR3 spans 14 amino acids. V was clipped by 4 bases and J by 9 bases, with 13 bases between them. In DNA, the CDR3 is TGTGCCAGCAGCTCGGACTATGAGGGTTCACCCCTCCACTTT. Residues: CASSSDYEGSPLHF.

V and J are TRBV7-2 and TRBJ1-3; no clear D gene. In germline, CDR1 is SGHTA, CDR2 FQGNSA. The CDR3 runs to 18 residues. V shed 2 bases and J shed 1 base, with 18 bases lying between them. The CDR3: CASSLHERGPPSGNTIYF. In nucleotides, the CDR3 is TGTGCCAGCAGCTTACATGAGAGAGGGCCACCGTCTGGAAACACCATATATTTT.

This clone came up once. CDR3 sequence: CASSYDSDYGYTF. The CDR3 nucleotides are TGTGCCAGCTCCTACGACAGCGACTATGGCTACACCTTC. The chain has TRBV18 and TRBJ1-2; TRBD1 is a possible D gene (5 bases). V lost 6 bases, J lost 3 bases, and 11 bases lay in between. Per germline, CDR1 KGHSH and CDR2 LQKENI. This CDR3 has 13 amino acids. Together with reference TRBV18 and TRBJ1-2, the CDR3 gives the full variable domain: NAGVMQNPRHLVRRRGQEARLRCSPMKGHSHVYWYRQLPEEGLKFMVYLQKENIIDESGMPKERFSAEFPKEGPSILRIQQVVRGDSAAYFCASSYDSDYGYTFGSGTRLTVV.

The chain employs TRBV7-9 and TRBJ2-5; 9 nucleotides agree with TRBD2. The germline V gene encodes CDR1 SEHNR and CDR2 FQNEAQ (reference sequence). This CDR3 has 16 amino acids. With 7 bases clipped from V and 2 bases from J, the junction kept 11 bases outside the gene matches. The CDR3 DNA reads TGTGCCAGCACCTCCTGGGCTAGCGGGAAACAAGAGACCCAGTACTTC. It encodes CASTSWASGKQETQYF. The whole variable domain, filled in from reference TRBV7-9 and TRBJ2-5, reads DTGVSQNPRHKITKRGQNVTFRCDPISEHNRLYWYRQTLGQGPEFLTYFQNEAQLEKSRLLSDRFSAERPKGSFSTLEIQRTEQGDSAMYLCASTSWASGKQETQYFGPGTRLLVL.

This chain links TRBV16 with TRBJ1-2; D remains ambiguous. V gave up 4 bases and J gave up 0 bases, with 9 bases separating them. Germline V gene lookup returns CDR1 KGHSY and CDR2 FQNENV. CDR3 length: 14 amino acids. CDR3 amino acids: CASSLGVPNYGYTF. The CDR3 nucleotides read TGTGCCAGCAGCCTTGGAGTCCCTAACTATGGCTACACCTTC.

This rearrangement joins TRBV19 to TRBJ2-2; tentatively, D is TRBD2 (7 bases). CDR1 LNHDA and CDR2 SQIVND come from the germline V gene (reference sequence). Trimming left V 1 base short and J 3 bases short, with 12 bases between. CDR3 length equals 16 residues. The CDR3 protein is CASSIGEGVDTGELFF. DNA of the CDR3: TGTGCCAGTAGTATAGGGGAGGGGGTGGACACCGGGGAGCTGTTTTTT. The full variable domain, rest sourced from reference TRBV19 and TRBJ2-2, is DGGITQSPKYLFRKEGQNVTLSCEQNLNHDAMYWYRQDPGQGLRLIYYSQIVNDFQKGDIAEGYSVSREKKESFPLTVTSAQKNPTAFYLCASSIGEGVDTGELFFGEGSRLTVL.

The gene calls are TRBV5-1 and TRBJ1-6; D is uncertain. Trimming shortened V by 0 bases and J by 5 bases, and 9 bases separated the two germline ends. The CDR3 extends over 15 amino acids. Germline CDR1 and CDR2: SGHRS and YFSETQ. CDR3 loop: CASSLDGGHNSPLHF. The CDR3 DNA sequence: TGCGCCAGCAGCTTGGACGGAGGGCATAATTCACCCCTCCACTTT.

The chain couples TRBV6-1 to TRBJ1-4; 7 bases are shared with TRBD1. Germline V gene data show CDR1 as MNHNS and CDR2 as SASEGT. After removal of 3 bases from V and 7 bases from J, the junction contained 8 bases not matched to a gene. This CDR3 is built from 15 residues. CDR3 sequence (DNA): TGTGCCAGCAGTGACAGACAGGGCGGCGGTGAAAAACTGTTTTTT. It codes for CASSDRQGGGEKLFF.

The chain carries TRBV3-1 (or the pseudogene TRBV3-2) and TRBJ1-3; TRBD1 aligns across 7 bases. The V gene end was trimmed by 3 bases and the J gene end by 0 bases; junction bases not matched to a gene: 17. The CDR3 loop spans 20 amino acids. The germline gives CDR1 LGHDT, CDR2 YNNKEL (reference sequence). The CDR3 DNA reads TGTGCCAGCAGCCAGTATCTGCCGGAGGGGGCGCCCAGCTCTGGAAACACCATATATTTT. As protein: CASSQYLPEGAPSSGNTIYF.

CDR3 loop: CASRVAGGSYGYTF. In DNA, the CDR3 is TGTGCCAGTAGGGTGGCAGGGGGATCATATGGCTACACCTTC. The chain uses TRBV19 and TRBJ1-2; 7 bases map to TRBD1. The CDR3 is 14 residues long. CDR1 and CDR2 (germline): LNHDA, SQIVND (reference sequence). J lost 5 bases, V lost 6 bases, and 9 bases had no gene match.

The chain has TRBV6-5 and TRBJ2-2; D might be TRBD1 (6 bases). Trimming shortened V by 6 bases and J by 8 bases, and 16 bases separated the two germline ends. This CDR3 contains 14 residues. Looked up from germline, CDR1 is MNHEY and CDR2 is SVGAGI. CDR3 protein: CASRTGTEIGELFF. The CDR3, as DNA: TGTGCCAGCAGGACAGGCACGGAGATTGGGGAGCTGTTTTTT.

CDR3 loop: CATSEGTGGSYGYTF. CDR3 nucleotide sequence: TGTGCCACCAGTGAGGGGACAGGGGGCAGCTATGGCTACACCTTC. This chain connects TRBV24-1 to TRBJ1-2; 12 bases are shared with TRBD1. The J segment lost 4 bases and the V segment lost 4 bases, leaving 3 bases of the junction unmatched. The CDR3 contains 15 residues. Germline CDR1 KGHDR, CDR2 SFDVKD.

The chain links TRBV28 to TRBJ2-2; tentative D call: TRBD1 (5 bases). Looked up from germline, CDR1 is MDHEN and CDR2 is SYDVKM. This CDR3 is 15 amino acids long. V shed 3 bases and J shed 5 bases, with 13 bases lying between them. In DNA, the CDR3 is TGTGCCAGCAGTTTCGCCAGGGCGAGGACCGGGGAGCTGTTTTTT. It specifies CASSFARARTGELFF.

This clone appeared a few times. The rearrangement uses TRBV5-1 and TRBJ1-4; 8 bases fit TRBD1. CDR3 length: 15 amino acids. V lost 4 bases to trimming and J lost 4 bases; unmatched junction nucleotides: 6. Germline CDR1 SGHRS, CDR2 YFSETQ. As DNA, the CDR3 is TGCGCCAGCAGCCGCCAGACAGGGGTTAATGAAAAACTGTTTTTT. Translated: CASSRQTGVNEKLFF.

The V gene is TRBV30, the J gene TRBJ1-3, with a tentative D call TRBD1 (5 bases). Deletions cut 4 bases from V and 2 bases from J, with 6 bases between. The CDR3 extends over 12 amino acids. Germline values: CDR1 GTSNPN, CDR2 SVGIG (reference sequence). This chain's CDR3 is CAWKGAGNTIYF. The CDR3 DNA sequence: TGTGCCTGGAAAGGGGCTGGAAACACCATATATTTT.

The rearrangement joins TRBV6-4 to TRBJ1-2; a possible D gene is TRBD1 (6 bases). The CDR3 contains 18 residues. Deletions cut 0 bases from V and 0 bases from J, with 17 bases between. The germline gives CDR1 MRHNA, CDR2 SNTAGT. CDR3 nucleotide sequence: TGTGCCAGCAGTGACTCGTCCAGGGGAGCCCAAGCTAACTATGGCTACACCTTC. Its protein product is CASSDSSRGAQANYGYTF.

The CDR3: CASSSSGTNYNEQFF. The CDR3 DNA sequence: TGTGCCAGCAGTTCTAGCGGGACCAACTACAATGAGCAGTTCTTC. The chain combines TRBV25-1 with TRBJ2-1; 9 bases line up with TRBD2. The CDR3 is 15 residues long. Germline V gene data show CDR1 as MGHDK and CDR2 as SYGVNS. Germline trimming cut 5 bases from V and 3 bases from J; bases unmatched to any gene: 5.

J is TRBJ1-4 and V is TRBV7-9, with D possibly matching TRBD1 (5 bases). The CDR3 contains 13 residues. Germline CDR1 is SEHNR and CDR2 is FQNEAQ (reference sequence). V dropped 7 bases and J dropped 5 bases, with 11 bases sitting between them. The CDR3 bases are TGTGCCAGCACCCCCGGGGGAAATGAAAAACTGTTTTTT. Amino acids: CASTPGGNEKLFF.

This sequence joins TRBV4-3 and TRBJ1-1; D ambiguous. CDR1 and CDR2 from the germline V gene are LGHNA and YSLEER. The CDR3 contains 15 residues. The germline V and J ends were trimmed by 0 bases and 4 bases, with 12 bases remaining between them. The CDR3 region is CASSQDRTMGTEAFF. As DNA, the CDR3 is TGCGCCAGCAGCCAAGATAGAACTATGGGCACTGAAGCTTTCTTT.

This sequence joins TRBV10-2 and TRBJ1-2; 8 bases map to TRBD1. CDR1 is WSHSY, CDR2 SAAADI, per germline. Trimming removed 7 bases from V and 2 bases from J; junction bases left unmatched: 9. This CDR3 has 15 amino acids. This chain's CDR3 is CASMSGTGLNYGYTF. The CDR3 bases are TGCGCCAGCATGAGCGGGACAGGCCTGAACTATGGCTACACCTTC.

This clone was picked up a small number of times. The V and J genes are TRBV4-2 and TRBJ2-1; 10 bases map to TRBD2. This CDR3 spans 18 amino acids. With 0 bases clipped from V and 4 bases from J, the junction kept 9 bases outside the gene matches. Germline values: CDR1 LGHNA, CDR2 YNFKEQ. CDR3 bases: TGTGCCAGCAGCCAAGATAGTTGGACTAGCGGAACGTACAATGAGCAGTTCTTC. It specifies CASSQDSWTSGTYNEQFF.

The chain joins TRBV14 to TRBJ2-1; 8 nucleotides line up with TRBD2. CDR3 length: 15 amino acids. The V and J ends lost 4 bases and 8 bases, in that order; junction bases with no gene match: 10. Germline CDR1 SGHDN, CDR2 FVKESK. The CDR3 nucleotides read TGTGCCAGCAGCCTGACTAGCGCAGGGTTCCATGAGCAGTTCTTC. Translation gives CASSLTSAGFHEQFF.

The J gene is TRBJ1-5, the V gene TRBV4-2, with 12 bases aligning to TRBD1. The CDR3 loop spans 16 amino acids. Germline-derived CDR1 and CDR2 are LGHNA and YNFKEQ. The V gene end was trimmed by 2 bases and the J gene end by 5 bases; junction bases not matched to a gene: 4. The CDR3 loop reads CASSQPGQGADQPQHF. For the CDR3, the DNA is TGTGCCAGCAGCCAACCGGGACAGGGGGCTGATCAGCCCCAGCATTTT.

The CDR3, as DNA: TGTGCCAGCTCAGCGGCGGCGGGCAATCAGCCCCAGCATTTT. Its translation: CASSAAAGNQPQHF. V usage is TRBV18 and J usage is TRBJ1-5; D gene ambiguous. The CDR3 contains 14 residues. Germline CDR1 reads KGHSH; CDR2 reads LQKENI. V shed 5 bases and J shed 2 bases, with 10 bases lying between them.

The chain recombines TRBV9 with TRBJ2-5; D perhaps matches TRBD1 (5 bases). The CDR3 runs to 15 residues. Germline lookup yields CDR1 SGDLS and CDR2 YYNGEE. The V end lost 1 base, the J end lost 3 bases, and 13 bases lay between the germline ends. The CDR3 DNA is TGTGCCAGCAGCGTATATTGGGGCAGAGAAGAGACCCAGTACTTC. Translation: CASSVYWGREETQYF.